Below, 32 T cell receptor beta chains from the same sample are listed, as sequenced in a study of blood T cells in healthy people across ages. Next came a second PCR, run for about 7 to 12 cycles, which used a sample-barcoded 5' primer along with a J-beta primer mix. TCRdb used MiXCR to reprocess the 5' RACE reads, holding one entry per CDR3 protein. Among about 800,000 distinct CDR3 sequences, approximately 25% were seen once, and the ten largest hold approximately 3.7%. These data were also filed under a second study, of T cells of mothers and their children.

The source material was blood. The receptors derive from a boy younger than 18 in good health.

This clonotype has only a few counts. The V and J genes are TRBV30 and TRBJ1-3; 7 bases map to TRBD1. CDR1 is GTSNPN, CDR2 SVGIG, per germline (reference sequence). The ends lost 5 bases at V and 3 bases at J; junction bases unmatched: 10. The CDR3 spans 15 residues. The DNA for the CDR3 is TGTGCCTGGGGGGGGGACAGCTTTTATGGAAACACCATATATTTT. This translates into CAWGGDSFYGNTIYF.

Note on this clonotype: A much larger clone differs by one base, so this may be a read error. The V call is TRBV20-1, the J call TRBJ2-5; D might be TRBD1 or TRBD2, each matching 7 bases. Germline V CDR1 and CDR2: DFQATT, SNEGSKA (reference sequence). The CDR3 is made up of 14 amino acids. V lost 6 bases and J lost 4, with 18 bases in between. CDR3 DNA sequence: TGCAGTGCCCGGAGTGGGAGGGGGCGAGAGACCCAGTACTTC. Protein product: CSARSGRGRETQYF.

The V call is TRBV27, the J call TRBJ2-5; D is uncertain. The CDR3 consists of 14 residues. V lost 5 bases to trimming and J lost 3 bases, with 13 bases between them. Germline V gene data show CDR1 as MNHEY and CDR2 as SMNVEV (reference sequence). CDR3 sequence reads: CASSPIGGEETQYF. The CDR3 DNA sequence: TGTGCCAGCAGTCCCATAGGCGGAGAAGAGACCCAGTACTTC.

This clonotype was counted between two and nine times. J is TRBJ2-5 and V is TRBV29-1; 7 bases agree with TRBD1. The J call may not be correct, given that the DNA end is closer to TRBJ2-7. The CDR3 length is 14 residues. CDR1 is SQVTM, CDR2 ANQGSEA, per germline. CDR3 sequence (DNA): TGCAGCGTCACCGGGACAGCGCGTATCTCCGAGCAGTACTTC. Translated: CSVTGTARISEQYF.

The CDR3 DNA follows: TGTGCCAGCTCACCAAACTTTGGGGCCTCAGAGACCCAGTACTTC. Translating it yields CASSPNFGASETQYF. The rearrangement links TRBV18 to TRBJ2-5; TRBD1 might be the D (5 bases). The CDR3 is 15 residues long. Trimming removed 2 bases from V and 4 bases from J, with 14 bases in between. Germline CDR1 KGHSH, CDR2 LQKENI.

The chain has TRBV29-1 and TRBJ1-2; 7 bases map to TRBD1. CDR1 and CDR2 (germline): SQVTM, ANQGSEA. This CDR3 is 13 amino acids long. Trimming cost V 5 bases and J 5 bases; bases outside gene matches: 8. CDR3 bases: TGCAGCGTTCTCACGACAGGGCCATATGGCTACACCTTC. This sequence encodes CSVLTTGPYGYTF.

The CDR3 coding sequence is TGTGCCAGCAGCTTAGATGGGGCAGGGGGCGACGAGCAGTACTTC. Protein product: CASSLDGAGGDEQYF. This chain uses TRBV11-3 with TRBJ2-5; 8 positions agree with TRBD1. Judging by the DNA end, TRBJ2-7 fits better; the J call may be wrong. This CDR3 region has 15 residues. Germline V gives CDR1 SGHNT, CDR2 YENEEA.

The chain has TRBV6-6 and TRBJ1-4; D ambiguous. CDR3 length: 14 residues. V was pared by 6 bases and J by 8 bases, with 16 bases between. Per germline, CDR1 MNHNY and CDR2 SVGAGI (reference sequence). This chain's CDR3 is CASRYRAALEKLFF. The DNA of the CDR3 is TGTGCCAGCAGATACCGGGCAGCCTTGGAAAAACTGTTTTTT.

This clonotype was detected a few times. CDR3: CASSPGMGETQYF. Written as DNA, the CDR3 is TGTGCCAGCAGCCCCGGGATGGGGGAGACCCAGTACTTC. The V and J genes are TRBV11-3 and TRBJ2-5; D is perhaps TRBD2 (5 bases). Germline lookup yields CDR1 SGHNT and CDR2 YENEEA. The germline V and J ends were trimmed by 5 bases and 5 bases, with 12 bases remaining between them. The CDR3 spans 13 residues.

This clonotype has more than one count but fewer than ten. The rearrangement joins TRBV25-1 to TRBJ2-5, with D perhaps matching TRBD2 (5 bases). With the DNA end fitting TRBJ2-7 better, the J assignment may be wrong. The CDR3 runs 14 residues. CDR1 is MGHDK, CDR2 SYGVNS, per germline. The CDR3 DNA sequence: TGTGCCAGCAGTGGCCGCGAGGGAACCTACGAGCAGTACTTC. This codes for CASSGREGTYEQYF.

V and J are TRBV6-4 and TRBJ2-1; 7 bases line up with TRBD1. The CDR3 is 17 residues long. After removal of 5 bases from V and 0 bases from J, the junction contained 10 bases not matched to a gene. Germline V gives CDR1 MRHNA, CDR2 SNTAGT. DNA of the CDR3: TGTGCCAGCAGTCCACAGGGGCTCCATGGCTCCTACAATGAGCAGTTCTTC. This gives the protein CASSPQGLHGSYNEQFF.

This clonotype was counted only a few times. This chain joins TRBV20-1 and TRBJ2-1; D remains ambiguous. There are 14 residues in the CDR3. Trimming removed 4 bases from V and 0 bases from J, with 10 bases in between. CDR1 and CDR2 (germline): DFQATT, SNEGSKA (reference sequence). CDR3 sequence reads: CSATSPISYNEQFF. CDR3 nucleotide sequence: TGCAGTGCTACGAGTCCTATCTCCTACAATGAGCAGTTCTTC.

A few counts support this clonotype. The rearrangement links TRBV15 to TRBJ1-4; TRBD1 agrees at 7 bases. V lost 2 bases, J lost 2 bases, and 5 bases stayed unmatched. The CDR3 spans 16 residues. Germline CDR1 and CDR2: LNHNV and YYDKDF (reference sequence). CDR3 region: CATSRITGVTNEKLFF. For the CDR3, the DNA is TGTGCCACCAGCAGAATAACAGGGGTGACTAATGAAAAACTGTTTTTT.

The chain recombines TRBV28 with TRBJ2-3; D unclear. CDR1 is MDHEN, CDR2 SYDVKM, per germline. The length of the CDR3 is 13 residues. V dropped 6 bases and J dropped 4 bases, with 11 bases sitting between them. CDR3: CASSKSASDTQYF. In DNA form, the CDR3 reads TGTGCCAGCAGCAAATCAGCCTCAGATACGCAGTATTTT.

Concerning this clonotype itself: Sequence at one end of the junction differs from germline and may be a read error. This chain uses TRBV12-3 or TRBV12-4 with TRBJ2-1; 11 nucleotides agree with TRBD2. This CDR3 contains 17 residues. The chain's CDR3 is CASSDSGRAIAYNEQLF. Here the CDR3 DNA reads TGTGCCAGCAGTGATAGCGGGAGGGCCATCGCCTACAATGAGCAGTTATTC.

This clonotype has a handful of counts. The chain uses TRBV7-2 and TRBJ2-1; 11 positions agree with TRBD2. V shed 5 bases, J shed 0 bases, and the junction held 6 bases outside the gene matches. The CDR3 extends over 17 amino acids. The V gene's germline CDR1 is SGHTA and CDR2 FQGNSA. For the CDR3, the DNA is TGTGCCAGCAGCCTAGGGACTAGCGGTTACTCCTACAATGAGCAGTTCTTC. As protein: CASSLGTSGYSYNEQFF.

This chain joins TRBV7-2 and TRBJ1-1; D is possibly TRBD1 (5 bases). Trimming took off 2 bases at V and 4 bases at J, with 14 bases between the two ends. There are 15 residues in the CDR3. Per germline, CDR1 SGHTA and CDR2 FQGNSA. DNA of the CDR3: TGTGCCAGCAGCTTACCTAACTTGGGGGGCACTGAAGCTTTCTTT. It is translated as CASSLPNLGGTEAFF.

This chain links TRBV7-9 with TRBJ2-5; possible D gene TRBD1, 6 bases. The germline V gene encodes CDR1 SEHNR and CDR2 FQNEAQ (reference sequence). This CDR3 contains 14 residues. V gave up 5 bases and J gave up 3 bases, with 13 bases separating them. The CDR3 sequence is CASSPREGEETQYF. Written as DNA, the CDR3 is TGTGCCAGCAGCCCTCGTGAGGGGGAAGAGACCCAGTACTTC. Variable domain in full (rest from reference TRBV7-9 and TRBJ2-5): DTGVSQNPRHKITKRGQNVTFRCDPISEHNRLYWYRQTLGQGPEFLTYFQNEAQLEKSRLLSDRFSAERPKGSFSTLEIQRTEQGDSAMYLCASSPREGEETQYFGPGTRLLVL.

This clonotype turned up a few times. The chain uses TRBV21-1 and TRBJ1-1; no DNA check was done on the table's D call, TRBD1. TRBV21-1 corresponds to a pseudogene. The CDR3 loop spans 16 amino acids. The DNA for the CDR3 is TGTGCCAGCAGCAACGTCCCTCAGGGGAGGAACACTGAAGCTTTCTTT. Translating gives CASSNVPQGRNTEAFF.

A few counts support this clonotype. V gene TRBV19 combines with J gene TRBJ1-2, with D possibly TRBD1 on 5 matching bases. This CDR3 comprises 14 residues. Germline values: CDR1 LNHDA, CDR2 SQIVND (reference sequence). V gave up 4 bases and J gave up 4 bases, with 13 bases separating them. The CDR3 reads CASSSGRGTYGYTF. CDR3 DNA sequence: TGTGCCAGTAGTAGCGGACGGGGCACCTATGGCTACACCTTC. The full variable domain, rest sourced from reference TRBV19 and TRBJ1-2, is DGGITQSPKYLFRKEGQNVTLSCEQNLNHDAMYWYRQDPGQGLRLIYYSQIVNDFQKGDIAEGYSVSREKKESFPLTVTSAQKNPTAFYLCASSSGRGTYGYTFGSGTRLTVV.

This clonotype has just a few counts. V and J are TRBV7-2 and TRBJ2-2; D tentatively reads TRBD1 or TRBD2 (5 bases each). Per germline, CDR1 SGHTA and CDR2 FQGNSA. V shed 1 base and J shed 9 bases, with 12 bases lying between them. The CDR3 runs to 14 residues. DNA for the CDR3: TGTGCCAGCAGCTTAGTATCCGGGACCTGGGAGCTGTTTTTT. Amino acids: CASSLVSGTWELFF.

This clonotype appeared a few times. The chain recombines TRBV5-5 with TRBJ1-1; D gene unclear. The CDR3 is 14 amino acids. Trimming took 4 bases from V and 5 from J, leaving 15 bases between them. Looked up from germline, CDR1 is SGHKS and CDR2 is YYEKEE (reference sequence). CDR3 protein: CASSRTVPGTEAFF. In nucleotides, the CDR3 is TGTGCCAGCAGCAGAACAGTGCCTGGAACTGAAGCTTTCTTT.

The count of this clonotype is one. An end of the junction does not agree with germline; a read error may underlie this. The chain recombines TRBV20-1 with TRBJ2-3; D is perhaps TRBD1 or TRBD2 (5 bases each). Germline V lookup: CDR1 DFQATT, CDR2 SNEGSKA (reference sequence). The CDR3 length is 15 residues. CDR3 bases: TGCAGTGCTGGAGAACTAGGGGTACCGCCAGATACGCAGTATTTT. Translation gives CSAGELGVPPDTQYF.

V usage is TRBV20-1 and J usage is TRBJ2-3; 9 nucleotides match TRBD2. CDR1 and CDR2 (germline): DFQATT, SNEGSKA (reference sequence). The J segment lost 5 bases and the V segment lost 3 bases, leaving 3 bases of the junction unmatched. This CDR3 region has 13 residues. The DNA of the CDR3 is TGCAGTGCTAGTGGCGGGGGGGTAGATACGCAGTATTTT. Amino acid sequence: CSASGGGVDTQYF.

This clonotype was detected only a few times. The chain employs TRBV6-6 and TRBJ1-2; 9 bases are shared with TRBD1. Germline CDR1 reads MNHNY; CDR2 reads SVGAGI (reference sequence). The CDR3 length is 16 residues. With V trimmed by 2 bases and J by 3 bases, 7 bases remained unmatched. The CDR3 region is CASSYVQGAPHYGYTF. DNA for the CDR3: TGTGCCAGCAGTTACGTACAGGGGGCGCCTCACTATGGCTACACCTTC.

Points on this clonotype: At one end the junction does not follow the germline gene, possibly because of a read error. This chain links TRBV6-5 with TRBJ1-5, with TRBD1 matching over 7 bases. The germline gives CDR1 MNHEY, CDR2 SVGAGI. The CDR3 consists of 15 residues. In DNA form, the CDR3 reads TGTGCCAGCAGTCTGGACAGGAGGAGCAATCAGCCCCAGCACTTT. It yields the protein CASSLDRRSNQPQHF.

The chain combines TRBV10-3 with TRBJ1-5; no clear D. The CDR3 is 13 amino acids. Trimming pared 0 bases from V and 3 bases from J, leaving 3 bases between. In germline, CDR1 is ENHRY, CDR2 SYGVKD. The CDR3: CAISESVNQPQHF. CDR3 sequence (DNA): TGTGCCATCAGTGAGTCGGTCAATCAGCCCCAGCATTTT.

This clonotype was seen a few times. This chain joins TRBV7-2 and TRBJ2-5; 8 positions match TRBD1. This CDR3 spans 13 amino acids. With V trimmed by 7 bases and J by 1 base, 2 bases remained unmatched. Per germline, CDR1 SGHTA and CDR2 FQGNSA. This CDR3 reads CASIGTGQETQYF. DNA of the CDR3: TGTGCCAGCATTGGGACAGGCCAAGAGACCCAGTACTTC.

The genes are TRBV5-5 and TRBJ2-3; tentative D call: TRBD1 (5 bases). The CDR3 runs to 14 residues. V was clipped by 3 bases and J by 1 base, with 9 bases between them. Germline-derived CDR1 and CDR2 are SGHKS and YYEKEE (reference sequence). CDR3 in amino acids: CASSWIGGTDTQYF. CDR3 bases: TGTGCCAGCAGCTGGATAGGGGGCACAGATACGCAGTATTTT.

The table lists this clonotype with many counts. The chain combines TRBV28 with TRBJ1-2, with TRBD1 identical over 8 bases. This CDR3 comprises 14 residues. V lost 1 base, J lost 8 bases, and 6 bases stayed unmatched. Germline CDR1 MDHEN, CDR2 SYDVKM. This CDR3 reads CASSLSGQGRGYTF. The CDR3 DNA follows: TGTGCCAGCAGTTTATCCGGACAGGGTAGGGGCTACACCTTC.

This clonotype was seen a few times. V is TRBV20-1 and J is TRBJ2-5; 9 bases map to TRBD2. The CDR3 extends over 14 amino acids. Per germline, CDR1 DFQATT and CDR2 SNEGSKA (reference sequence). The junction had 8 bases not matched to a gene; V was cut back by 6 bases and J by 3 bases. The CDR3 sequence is CSAAPSSGKETQYF. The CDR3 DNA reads TGCAGTGCCGCCCCATCTAGCGGGAAAGAGACCCAGTACTTC.

The CDR3 reads CASSFKGTAGLAKNIQYF. The CDR3 nucleotides are TGTGCCAGCAGTTTTAAAGGGACAGCTGGTTTAGCCAAAAACATTCAGTACTTC. The chain links TRBV28 to TRBJ2-4; 7 positions agree with TRBD1. V shed 3 bases, J shed 0 bases, and the junction held 11 bases outside the gene matches. The CDR3 spans 18 residues. Per the germline V gene, CDR1 is MDHEN and CDR2 is SYDVKM.